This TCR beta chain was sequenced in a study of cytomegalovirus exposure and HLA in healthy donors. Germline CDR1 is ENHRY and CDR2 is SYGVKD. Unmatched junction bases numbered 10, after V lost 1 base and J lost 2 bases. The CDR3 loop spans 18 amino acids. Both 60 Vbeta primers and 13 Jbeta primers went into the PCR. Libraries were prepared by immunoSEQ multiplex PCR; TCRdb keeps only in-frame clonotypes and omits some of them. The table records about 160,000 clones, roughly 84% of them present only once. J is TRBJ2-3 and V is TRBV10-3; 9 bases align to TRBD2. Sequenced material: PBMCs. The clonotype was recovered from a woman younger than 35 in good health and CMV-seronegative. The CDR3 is CAISEYYLTSGNTDTQYF. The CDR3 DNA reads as TGTGCCATCAGTGAGTATTATTTGACTAGCGGAAACACAGATACGCAGTATTTT.